This T cell receptor beta chain is drawn from a study of blood T cell repertoires in COVID-19. Study-wide background: The United States, Italy and Spain supplied acute and convalescent COVID-19 samples.

TCRdb's copy holds only in-frame clones and misses some; the assay was immunoSEQ multiplex PCR. The sample yields roughly 130,000 clones, 70% to 80% seen once. The CDR3 is made up of 13 amino acids. CDR1 and CDR2 from the germline V gene are MDHEN and SYDVKM. Trimming left V 4 bases short and J 5 bases short, with 11 bases between. The chain combines TRBV28 with TRBJ1-1, with TRBD1 as a possible D gene (5 bases). The receptor's source is a man in his 60s with acute or convalescent COVID-19. Sequenced input: peripheral blood. CDR3 protein: CASSSGGRTEAFF. CDR3 in DNA: TGTGCCAGCAGTTCCGGGGGAAGGACTGAAGCTTTCTTT.